The T cell receptor beta chain described here comes from a study of Ad26.COV2.S vaccination and SARS-CoV-2 variants. Whole-study context: The authors gave Ad26.COV2.S intramuscularly, either once or twice 56 days apart.

The CDR3 is 15 amino acids. The germline CDR1 and CDR2 sequences are LGHNA and YSLEER. With 1 base removed from V and 7 bases from J, the gap between germline ends came to 16 bases. Assay: immunoSEQ multiplex PCR; the TCRdb copy retains only in-frame clones and omits some. This table holds about 450,000 clones, roughly 89% found once. The treatment: around 19 received Ad26.COV2.S at low or high dose, single or two shots; several received placebo; per-sample allocation not given. At day 63 after the first vaccine or placebo injection, samples were drawn. Boston hosted the donor, who was an adult aged 18-55 years. An Ad26 vector expressing Wuhan-strain SARS-CoV-2 spike served as the vaccine.

The source is a person between 18 and 60 years old who received the Ad26.COV2.S COVID-19 vaccine or a placebo. Specimen: peripheral blood, collected in a trial of Ad26.COV2.S vaccine versus placebo. The chain joins TRBV4-3 to TRBJ1-2, with D possibly being TRBD1 (5 bases). CDR3 residues: CASSQGRQGTLGYTF. CDR3 bases: TGCGCCAGCAGCCAAGGTCGTCAGGGAACGCTTGGCTACACCTTC.